This T cell receptor (beta chain) was identified in a study of T cells after yellow fever vaccination. About the research overall: Preparation of fractions with low cell numbers was performed using SMART-Seq v4 Ultra Low Input.

The sample holds a few counts of this clonotype. Its matching antigen is unknown. Study results and caveats: The study found a weaker secondary response that peaked faster, day 5 versus 15. Clones from primary vaccination mostly reappeared after the booster (roughly 95% CD4, approximately 86% CD8).

Conversion of TCR transcripts into cDNA relied on 5'RACE template switching, which added a universal primer site and UMIs. TCRdb used MiXCR to reprocess the 5' RACE reads, holding one entry per CDR3 protein. This table holds fewer than 500,000 distinct CDR3 sequences, roughly a sixth found once. Sequenced material: PBMCs, taken before the yellow fever booster vaccination. The clonotype was recovered from a man in his late teens or twenties who received the YFV17D yellow fever vaccine.

This CDR3 reads CASSLFGQDDEQYF. CDR3 sequence (DNA): TGTGCCAGCAGCCTATTCGGGCAGGACGACGAGCAGTACTTC. The chain couples TRBV11-1 to TRBJ2-7; D ambiguous. V gave up 5 bases and J gave up 5 bases, with 16 bases separating them. This CDR3 spans 14 amino acids. CDR1 is SGHAT and CDR2 is FQDESV in the germline V gene (reference sequence).